This entry lists 25 T cell receptor beta chains sequenced from one sample in a study of blood T cell repertoires in COVID-19. Here immunoSEQ multiplex PCR was the method, and the copy in TCRdb shows in-frame clones only, minus some. The table includes about 280,000 clones, 80% to 95% detected once. Sequenced input: PBMCs or T cells enriched from blood (not recorded which). All receptors come from a man in his forties who had been exposed to COVID-19.

The genes are TRBV7-6 and TRBJ2-7, with 8 nucleotides matching TRBD2. The CDR3 is 16 residues long. The germline CDR1 and CDR2 sequences are SGHVS and FNYEAQ. J lost 2 bases, V lost 1 base, and 7 bases had no gene match. The CDR3 protein is CASSLVYSGTPYEQYF. DNA for the CDR3: TGTGCCAGCAGCTTAGTCTATAGCGGGACGCCCTACGAGCAGTACTTC.

V gene TRBV5-6 combines with J gene TRBJ1-1, with a weak D call TRBD1 (6 bases). The CDR3 is 14 amino acids. Trimming took off 2 bases at V and 7 bases at J, with 15 bases between the two ends. Germline V gives CDR1 SGHDT, CDR2 YYEEEE. The CDR3 region has the DNA TGTGCCAGCAGCTTTAATCAGGGGAAAATTGAAGCTTTCTTT. Its translation is CASSFNQGKIEAFF.

The chain recombines TRBV28 with TRBJ2-5; 9 positions match TRBD2. Germline V CDR1 and CDR2: MDHEN, SYDVKM. The CDR3 has 14 residues. Trimming took 8 bases from V and 5 from J; bases not matched to a gene: 9. The CDR3 sequence: CASAAGGPWETQYF. In nucleotides, the CDR3 is TGTGCCAGCGCGGCGGGAGGGCCCTGGGAGACCCAGTACTTC. Using reference TRBV28 and TRBJ2-5 for the parts outside the CDR3, the full variable domain is DVKVTQSSRYLVKRTGEKVFLECVQDMDHENMFWYRQDPGLGLRLIYFSYDVKMKEKGDIPEGYSVSREKKERFSLILESASTNQTSMYLCASAAGGPWETQYFGPGTRLLVL.

This chain joins TRBV19 and TRBJ2-7, with 10 bases identical to TRBD2. Germline trimming cut 6 bases from V and 0 bases from J; bases unmatched to any gene: 2. Per germline, CDR1 LNHDA and CDR2 SQIVND (reference sequence). This CDR3 comprises 14 residues. The CDR3 DNA is TGTGCCAGTAGACCTAGCGGGAGCTCCTACGAGCAGTACTTC. It specifies CASRPSGSSYEQYF.

This clone turned up a few times. This sequence joins TRBV2 and TRBJ2-7; D perhaps matches TRBD1 (5 bases). The CDR3 totals 11 residues. Germline CDR1 is SNHLY and CDR2 is FYNNEI. With 6 bases removed from V and 3 bases from J, the gap between germline ends came to 6 bases. This chain's CDR3 is CASRGHYEQYF. The CDR3 bases are TGTGCCAGCAGGGGGCACTACGAGCAGTACTTC.

This chain connects TRBV5-1 to TRBJ2-2; D gene uncertain. The ends were cut back, 0 bases at V and 0 bases at J, with 9 bases in the middle. Germline V lookup: CDR1 SGHRS, CDR2 YFSETQ. The CDR3 spans 16 residues. The CDR3 nucleotides are TGCGCCAGCAGCTTGGCAACACAGACGAACACCGGGGAGCTGTTTTTT. This encodes CASSLATQTNTGELFF.

V and J are TRBV9 and TRBJ2-1; D gene ambiguous. Germline lookup yields CDR1 SGDLS and CDR2 YYNGEE. V shed 0 bases and J shed 0 bases, with 13 bases lying between them. The length of the CDR3 is 17 residues. The CDR3 here is CASSVGKADSSYNEQFF. In DNA, the CDR3 is TGTGCCAGCAGCGTAGGTAAGGCGGATAGCTCCTACAATGAGCAGTTCTTC.

J is TRBJ1-4 and V is TRBV20-1, with a possible D match to TRBD1 (5 bases). This CDR3 comprises 14 residues. CDR1 and CDR2 (germline): DFQATT, SNEGSKA (reference sequence). The V gene lost 3 bases and the J gene lost 4 bases, with 12 bases spanning the gap. CDR3 sequence: CSASDTGDNEKLFF. The CDR3 DNA reads TGCAGTGCTAGTGACACGGGGGATAATGAAAAACTGTTTTTT.

The sample holds a few counts of this clone. The chain couples TRBV4-1 to TRBJ2-2; 10 bases map to TRBD1. V lost 1 base, J lost 6 bases, and 11 bases stayed unmatched. CDR1 MGHRA and CDR2 YSYEKL come from the germline V gene. The CDR3 extends over 18 amino acids. The CDR3: CASSQVHVSGQGPGELFF. The CDR3 DNA reads TGCGCCAGCAGCCAAGTTCATGTTTCGGGACAGGGGCCCGGGGAGCTGTTTTTT.

CDR3 in DNA: TGTGCCAGCAGCAATGAGTTGTGGGGCTACACCTTC. This sequence encodes CASSNELWGYTF. The chain uses TRBV5-4 and TRBJ1-2; no firm D call. The CDR3 is 12 residues long. In germline, CDR1 is SGHNT, CDR2 YYREEE (reference sequence). V lost 4 bases and J 8 bases, leaving 12 bases between the germline ends.

This chain joins TRBV6-5 and TRBJ2-7; TRBD1 aligns across 7 bases. Germline loops: CDR1 MNHEY, CDR2 SVGAGI. This CDR3 contains 14 residues. After removal of 6 bases from V and 2 bases from J, the junction contained 7 bases not matched to a gene. The CDR3 DNA is TGTGCCAGCAGGGGGGACAGTCTAACCTACGAGCAGTACTTC. Protein: CASRGDSLTYEQYF.

V and J are TRBV29-1 and TRBJ2-5, with D tentatively TRBD2 (6 bases). This CDR3 is 14 amino acids long. Germline-derived CDR1 and CDR2 are SQVTM and ANQGSEA. Trimming took 5 bases from V and 3 from J, leaving 16 bases between them. CDR3 nucleotides: TGCAGCGTTCGTAGCGGACCTTCAAAAGAGACCCAGTACTTC. Translating gives CSVRSGPSKETQYF.

This rearrangement joins TRBV2 to TRBJ2-3, with D perhaps matching TRBD1 (6 bases). The CDR3 runs to 14 residues. Deletions cut 7 bases from V and 3 bases from J, with 14 bases between. Germline-derived CDR1 and CDR2 are SNHLY and FYNNEI. CDR3 residues: CASNNQGSTDTQYF. The CDR3 nucleotides are TGTGCCAGCAATAACCAGGGGAGTACAGATACGCAGTATTTT.

The chain uses TRBV4-3 and TRBJ2-7; 8 bases align to TRBD1. The germline CDR1 and CDR2 sequences are LGHNA and YSLEER. V shed 0 bases, J shed 2 bases, and the junction held 3 bases outside the gene matches. The CDR3 consists of 15 residues. The CDR3: CASSQEQGVAYEQYF. The CDR3 DNA reads TGCGCCAGCAGCCAAGAACAGGGGGTCGCCTACGAGCAGTACTTC.

The rearrangement joins TRBV28 to TRBJ1-2; D is perhaps TRBD1 (5 bases). With 1 base removed from V and 6 bases from J, the gap between germline ends came to 15 bases. Germline-derived CDR1 and CDR2 are MDHEN and SYDVKM. The length of the CDR3 is 15 residues. The CDR3 DNA follows: TGTGCCAGCAGTTTATTGGGCAGGGAACGAAATGGCTACACCTTC. Residues: CASSLLGRERNGYTF.

This clone has only a few counts. The rearrangement joins TRBV28 to TRBJ1-4; 7 bases match TRBD1. There are 12 residues in the CDR3. Germline CDR1 MDHEN, CDR2 SYDVKM. Germline trimming cut 10 bases from V and 13 bases from J; bases unmatched to any gene: 12. CDR3 protein: CATDKTGLGLFF. The DNA for the CDR3 is TGTGCCACCGATAAGACAGGGCTTGGACTGTTTTTT.

This sequence joins TRBV5-1 and TRBJ2-2; possible D gene TRBD1, 5 bases. The CDR3 consists of 16 residues. Trimming stripped 5 bases from V and 1 base from J, with 15 bases between. The germline V gene has CDR1 SGHRS and CDR2 YFSETQ. CDR3 nucleotides: TGCGCCAGCAGTAAAAACAGGATGGGGAACACCGGGGAGCTGTTTTTT. Translated, it gives CASSKNRMGNTGELFF.

The chain links TRBV7-9 to TRBJ1-3, with D hard to call. CDR1 SEHNR and CDR2 FQNEAQ come from the germline V gene (reference sequence). Trimming shortened V by 6 bases and J by 2 bases, and 11 bases separated the two germline ends. The CDR3 is 14 amino acids. The CDR3 DNA reads as TGTGCCAGCAGGGCCGGAGTAACTGGAAACACCATATATTTT. This sequence encodes CASRAGVTGNTIYF.

The chain links TRBV19 to TRBJ2-2, with 11 bases that match TRBD2. J lost 2 bases, V lost 6 bases, and 5 bases had no gene match. The CDR3 has 16 amino acids. In germline, CDR1 is LNHDA, CDR2 SQIVND (reference sequence). The CDR3 region has the DNA TGTGCCAGTAGCCTAGCGGGAGGCCCAAACACCGGGGAGCTGTTTTTT. It yields the protein CASSLAGGPNTGELFF.

This chain links TRBV5-5 with TRBJ1-2; 7 nucleotides match TRBD1. After removal of 4 bases from V and 6 bases from J, the junction contained 12 bases not matched to a gene. This CDR3 is 15 amino acids long. Germline V lookup: CDR1 SGHKS, CDR2 YYEKEE (reference sequence). This chain's CDR3 is CASSTGTDLKDGYTF. The CDR3 region has the DNA TGTGCCAGCAGCACCGGGACAGACCTAAAAGATGGCTACACCTTC.

The V and J genes are TRBV19 and TRBJ2-7; possibly TRBD2 for D (5 bases). Germline values: CDR1 LNHDA, CDR2 SQIVND (reference sequence). The length of the CDR3 is 15 residues. With 4 bases removed from V and 2 bases from J, the gap between germline ends came to 15 bases. The CDR3 loop reads CASSTGLFRTYEQYF. CDR3 DNA: TGTGCCAGTAGTACAGGACTTTTCCGAACCTACGAGCAGTACTTC.

The genes are TRBV10-3 and TRBJ1-2, with 8 bases fitting TRBD1. Germline loops: CDR1 ENHRY, CDR2 SYGVKD. The CDR3 consists of 13 residues. Trimming removed 4 bases from V and 7 bases from J; junction bases left unmatched: 5. The CDR3 sequence: CAISGQGTSGYTF. DNA for the CDR3: TGTGCCATCAGTGGACAGGGGACGAGTGGCTACACCTTC.

The chain links TRBV27 to TRBJ2-5; 8 nucleotides align to TRBD2. The length of the CDR3 is 17 residues. The V gene's germline CDR1 is MNHEY and CDR2 SMNVEV (reference sequence). J was trimmed by 5 bases and V by 4 bases; bases with no gene match: 15. The CDR3 loop reads CASSSLAGGPDMETQYF. CDR3 DNA: TGTGCCAGCAGTTCATTGGCGGGAGGCCCGGACATGGAGACCCAGTACTTC.

V usage is TRBV9 and J usage is TRBJ2-1, with 7 bases identical to TRBD2. With V trimmed by 3 bases and J by 3 bases, 9 bases remained unmatched. Germline CDR1 and CDR2: SGDLS and YYNGEE. The CDR3 is 16 residues long. This CDR3 reads CASSGEGRENYNEQFF. The CDR3, as DNA: TGTGCCAGCAGCGGCGAGGGGCGGGAGAACTACAATGAGCAGTTCTTC.

The chain has TRBV11-2 and TRBJ2-5; D may be TRBD2 (5 bases). This CDR3 is 16 amino acids long. V was trimmed by 1 base and J by 4 bases, leaving 16 bases between them. Per germline, CDR1 SGHAT and CDR2 FQNNGV. The CDR3: CASSLVVLADLETQYF. The CDR3 region has the DNA TGTGCCAGCAGCTTAGTCGTCCTAGCCGATCTAGAGACCCAGTACTTC.